The rows below give T cell receptor beta chains drawn from one sample of a study of T-cell reconstitution after alpha-beta-depleted transplantation in children. TCRdb redid the calling of the PCR reads with MiXCR, one entry per CDR3 protein. Here the sample spans roughly 300,000 distinct CDR3 sequences, 11% being singletons. Source: peripheral blood, taken 180 days after TCRalphabeta/CD19-depleted stem cell transplant. These receptors originate from a male patient aged 2 to 9 who had a stem cell transplant for chronic granulomatous disease, so the T cells may come from the graft donor. The CDR3 runs from the conserved cysteine through the conserved F or W. D genes are given only for firm matches. Not every row has a clone size; where given, it reads once, few, many or a size class.

TRBV6-2/TRBV6-3	-	TRBJ2-4	-	TGTGCCAGCGGACAACCCAGGGTTAGCAAAAACATTCAGTACTTC	CASGQPRVSKNIQYF
TRBV12-3/TRBV12-4	-	TRBJ2-2	many	TGTGCCAGCAGTTTAGCGTTACCGGAGCTGTTTTTT	CASSLALPELFF
TRBV4-1	-	TRBJ1-2	many	TGCGCCAGCAGCCCCTCCTTTACAACCCGGGGATATGGCTACACCTTC	CASSPSFTTRGYGYTF
TRBV20-1	-	TRBJ1-1	many	TGCAGTGCTAGGGAAGGGGGCACTGAAGCTTTCTTT	CSAREGGTEAFF
TRBV20-1	TRBD2	TRBJ2-2	many	TGCAGTGCTAGAGACAGCGGGAGAGGAACCGGGGAGCTGTTTTTT	CSARDSGRGTGELFF
TRBV12-3/TRBV12-4	TRBD1	TRBJ1-5	many	TGTGCCAGCAGAACGGACAGGGTGGGGAATCAGCCCCAGCATTTT	CASRTDRVGNQPQHF
TRBV5-1	TRBD2	TRBJ2-3	many	TGCGCCAGCAGCGCCCTAGCGGGGGGTAGCACAGATACGCAGTATTTT	CASSALAGGSTDTQYF
TRBV6-2/TRBV6-3	TRBD2	TRBJ2-1	many	TGTGCCAGCAGTTACCCCCCTGCTAGCGGGGGACTCTACAATGAGCAGTTCTTC	CASSYPPASGGLYNEQFF
TRBV5-4	-	TRBJ1-1	-	TGTGCCAGCAGCTTGGACAGGGTGATGAACACTGAAGCTTTCTTT	CASSLDRVMNTEAFF
TRBV12-3/TRBV12-4	-	TRBJ2-5	few	TGTGCCAGCAGCCTCGATCGGAACCAAGAGACCCAGTACTTC	CASSLDRNQETQYF
TRBV29-1	-	TRBJ2-2	many	TGCAGCGCTCCTCGGGGGGCCGGCACCGGGGAGCTGTTTTTT	CSAPRGAGTGELFF
TRBV7-2	-	TRBJ2-7	-	TGTGCCAGCAGCTCACGGAGGGGGGGGCACTACGAGCAGTACTTC	CASSSRRGGHYEQYF
TRBV30	-	TRBJ1-1	many	TGTGCCTGGAGTGCTACCGGGGGAGCGAACACTGAAGCTTTCTTT	CAWSATGGANTEAFF
TRBV20-1	TRBD2	TRBJ2-5	many	TGCAGTGCGTACCCGGGACTAGCGGGAGAGACCCAGTACTTC	CSAYPGLAGETQYF
TRBV20-1	-	TRBJ1-4	many	TGCAGTGCTAGAGCGCCAGGGACTGCCGTCAATGAAAAACTGTTTTTT	CSARAPGTAVNEKLFF
TRBV7-9	-	TRBJ2-1	many	TGTGCCAGCAGCTTGATAGGCTTTTATGCGGTTGAGCAGTTCTTC	CASSLIGFYAVEQFF
TRBV5-1	TRBD1	TRBJ1-1	many	TGCGCCAGCAGCGAGGGGGGTTTGGCAGGGGGACTCATAAACACTGAAGCTTTCTTT	CASSEGGLAGGLINTEAFF
TRBV6-5	TRBD2	TRBJ2-1	many	TGTGCCAGCAGTTCGTTGGGAACTAGCGGGGGAGATGAGCAGTTCTTC	CASSSLGTSGGDEQFF
TRBV5-1	-	TRBJ1-2	many	TGCGCCAGCAGCTTAAGGGGCCATGGCTACACCTTC	CASSLRGHGYTF
TRBV12-3/TRBV12-4	TRBD1	TRBJ1-2	-	TGTGCCAGCAGCCCCAGGACAGGGGAGAACACCTTC	CASSPRTGENTF
TRBV29-1	-	TRBJ2-7	many	TGCAGCGTTGAAATCCCAGGCGTGACGACCTACGAGCAGTACTTC	CSVEIPGVTTYEQYF
TRBV29-1	-	TRBJ1-3	many	TGCAGCGTAGCTTCCGGAAACACCATATATTTT	CSVASGNTIYF
TRBV5-1	TRBD1	TRBJ2-1	many	TGCGCCAGCAGCCCGGGACAGGGTGATTACAATGAGCAGTTCTTC	CASSPGQGDYNEQFF
TRBV4-1	-	TRBJ2-7	many	TGCGCCAGCAGCCAAGTGAGCGCCTCGAGCTCCTACGAGCAGTACTTC	CASSQVSASSSYEQYF
TRBV7-9	-	TRBJ2-3	many	TGTGCCAGCAGCTTGCCCGAGGGGAGGACAGATACGCAGTATTTT	CASSLPEGRTDTQYF
TRBV4-1	-	TRBJ1-3	many	TGCGCCAGCAGCCAAGATGTCCCGCCAGGCGGAAACACCATATATTTT	CASSQDVPPGGNTIYF
TRBV12-3/TRBV12-4	-	TRBJ2-7	-	TGTGCCAGCAGTTTAAGCGAGAGCTACGGCGAGCAGTACTTC	CASSLSESYGEQYF
TRBV18	-	TRBJ2-2	many	TGTGCCAGCTCACCACTTGTTTCCGGGACTAACACCGGGGAGCTGTTTTTT	CASSPLVSGTNTGELFF
TRBV28	-	TRBJ1-1	few	TGTGCCACGCTTAGGGCCCTGAACACTGAAGCTTTCTTT	CATLRALNTEAFF
TRBV12-3/TRBV12-4	-	TRBJ2-7	many	TGTGCCAGCAGTTTTTTTCCGGGGTACGGCGAGCAGTACTTC	CASSFFPGYGEQYF
TRBV18	-	TRBJ2-1	few	TGTGCCAGCTCACCACCGAGGGGGGGAGGTTCCTACAATGAGCAGTTCTTC	CASSPPRGGGSYNEQFF
TRBV3-1	-	TRBJ1-2	-	TGTGCCAGCAGCTGGTCAGTTGCTAACTATGGCTACACCTTC	CASSWSVANYGYTF
TRBV20-1	TRBD1	TRBJ2-2	many	TGCAGTGCTCGAAATTCGGGACAGGGGGCTCCGCCCGGGGAGCTGTTTTTT	CSARNSGQGAPPGELFF
TRBV30	-	TRBJ1-3	many	TGTGCCTGGGGAAAACGACGGTCCACTGGAAACACCATATATTTT	CAWGKRRSTGNTIYF
TRBV7-9	-	TRBJ2-2	-	TGTGCCAGCAGCCCGACAGAAACCGGGGAGCTGTTTTTT	CASSPTETGELFF
TRBV20-1	-	TRBJ2-1	-	TGCAGTAAGCAAAGCCGGTGGTACAATGAGCAGTTCTTC	CSKQSRWYNEQFF
TRBV29-1	-	TRBJ2-1	few	TGCAGCGTGGGGGCGGGTGTAGGATCGAATGAGCAGTTCTTC	CSVGAGVGSNEQFF
TRBV9	-	TRBJ2-5	many	TGTGCCAGCAGCGTAGCTCCGGAGGAGACCCAGTACTTC	CASSVAPEETQYF
TRBV20-1	TRBD2	TRBJ2-1	many	TGCAGTGCTAGGGCTAGCGGGGGTGGAAGCTCCTACAATGAGCAGTTCTTC	CSARASGGGSSYNEQFF
TRBV14	-	TRBJ2-3	-	TGTGCCAGCAGCCAAGGAGGGGGTAATACAGATACGCAGTATTTT	CASSQGGGNTDTQYF
TRBV5-6	-	TRBJ2-7	many	TGTGCCAGCAGCTTTGCACAGGGAAAATCATACGAGCAGTACTTC	CASSFAQGKSYEQYF
TRBV29-1	-	TRBJ2-7	many	TGCAGCGTTGGGGTGGACTCCTACGAGCAGTACTTC	CSVGVDSYEQYF
TRBV9	TRBD2	TRBJ2-5	many	TGTGCCAGCAGCGTAGACCCCGGGAGGGCCTGGGAGACCCAGTACTTC	CASSVDPGRAWETQYF
TRBV27	TRBD2	TRBJ2-7	many	TGTGCCAGCAGCCGACCGGGACTAGCTCCCTACGAGCAGTACTTC	CASSRPGLAPYEQYF
TRBV6-5	TRBD1	TRBJ2-3	many	TGTGCCAGCAGTTGGTCGGACAGGGGACGGGATACGCAGTATTTT	CASSWSDRGRDTQYF
TRBV20-1	TRBD2	TRBJ2-1	-	TGCAGTGCTAGGACGGCTAGCGGGGCCTACAATGAGCAGTTCTTC	CSARTASGAYNEQFF
TRBV5-1	TRBD1	TRBJ2-1	many	TGCGCCAGCAGCCCGGGAGGAGGGACAGGGGGCAATGAGCAGTTCTTC	CASSPGGGTGGNEQFF
TRBV18	-	TRBJ2-1	-	TGTGCCAGCTCACCACGGGTCGGGACGGGTCCCAATGAGCAGTTCTTC	CASSPRVGTGPNEQFF
TRBV7-2	-	TRBJ1-1	-	TGTACCAGCAGCTTAGGGTTGGCAGTCACTAACACTGAAGCTTTCTTT	CTSSLGLAVTNTEAFF
TRBV28	TRBD1	TRBJ2-2	many	TGTGCCAGCAGTTCTTCCGGGACAGGGAAGGGGGAGCTGTTTTTT	CASSSSGTGKGELFF
TRBV7-9	TRBD2	TRBJ2-1	few	TGTGCCAGCAGCTTAGGGAGCGGGAGGATCAATGAGCAGTTCTTC	CASSLGSGRINEQFF
TRBV12-3/TRBV12-4	-	TRBJ2-1	many	TGTGCCAGCAGTTTAGAGCTGGGGGCGCGGTCCTACAATGAGCAGTTCTTC	CASSLELGARSYNEQFF
TRBV7-2	TRBD1	TRBJ2-5	many	TGTGCCAGCAGCTTAGCGGGACAGGTGTTAGAGACCCAGTACTTC	CASSLAGQVLETQYF